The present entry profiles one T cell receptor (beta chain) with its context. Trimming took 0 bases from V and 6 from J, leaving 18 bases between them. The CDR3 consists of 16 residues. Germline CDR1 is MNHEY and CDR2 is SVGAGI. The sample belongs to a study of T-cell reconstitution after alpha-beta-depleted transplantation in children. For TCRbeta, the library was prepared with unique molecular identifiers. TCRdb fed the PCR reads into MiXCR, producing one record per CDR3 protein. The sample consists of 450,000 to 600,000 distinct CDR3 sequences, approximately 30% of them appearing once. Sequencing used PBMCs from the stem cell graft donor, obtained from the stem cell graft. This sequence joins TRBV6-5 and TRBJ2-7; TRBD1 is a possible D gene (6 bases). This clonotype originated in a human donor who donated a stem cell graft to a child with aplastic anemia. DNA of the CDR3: TGTGCCAGCAGTTACTCCGACCAGGGGCAGGGAACCGAGCAGTACTTC. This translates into CASSYSDQGQGTEQYF.